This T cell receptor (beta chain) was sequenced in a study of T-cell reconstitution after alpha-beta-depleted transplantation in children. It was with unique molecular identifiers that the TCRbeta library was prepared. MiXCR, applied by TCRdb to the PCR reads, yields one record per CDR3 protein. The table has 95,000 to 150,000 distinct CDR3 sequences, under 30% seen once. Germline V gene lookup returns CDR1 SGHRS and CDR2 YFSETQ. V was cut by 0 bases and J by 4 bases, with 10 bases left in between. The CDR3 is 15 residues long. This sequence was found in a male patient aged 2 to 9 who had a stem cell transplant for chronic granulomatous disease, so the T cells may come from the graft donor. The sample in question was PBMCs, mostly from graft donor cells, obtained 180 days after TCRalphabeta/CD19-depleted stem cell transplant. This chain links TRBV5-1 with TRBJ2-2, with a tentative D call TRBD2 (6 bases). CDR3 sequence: CASSLGLASTGELFF. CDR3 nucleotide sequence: TGCGCCAGCAGCTTGGGGCTAGCGAGCACCGGGGAGCTGTTTTTT.